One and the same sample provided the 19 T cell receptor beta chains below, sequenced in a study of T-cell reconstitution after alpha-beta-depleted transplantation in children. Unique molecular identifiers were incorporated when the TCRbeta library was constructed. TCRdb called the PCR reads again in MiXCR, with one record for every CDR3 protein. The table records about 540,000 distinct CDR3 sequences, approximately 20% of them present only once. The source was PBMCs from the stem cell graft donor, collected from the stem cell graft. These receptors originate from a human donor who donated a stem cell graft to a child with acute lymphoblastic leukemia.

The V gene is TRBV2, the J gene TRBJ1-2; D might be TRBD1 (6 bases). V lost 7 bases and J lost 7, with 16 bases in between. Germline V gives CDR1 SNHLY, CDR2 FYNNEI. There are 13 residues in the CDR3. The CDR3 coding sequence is TGTGCCAGCATGAGGTCAGGGGTCGGTGGCTACACCTTC. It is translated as CASMRSGVGGYTF.

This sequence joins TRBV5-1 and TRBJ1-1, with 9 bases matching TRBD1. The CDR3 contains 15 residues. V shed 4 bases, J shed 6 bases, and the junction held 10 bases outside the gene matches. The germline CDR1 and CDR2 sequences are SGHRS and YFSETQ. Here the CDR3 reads CASSARQGVLSEAFF. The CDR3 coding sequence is TGCGCCAGCAGCGCCCGACAGGGGGTATTGTCTGAAGCTTTCTTT.

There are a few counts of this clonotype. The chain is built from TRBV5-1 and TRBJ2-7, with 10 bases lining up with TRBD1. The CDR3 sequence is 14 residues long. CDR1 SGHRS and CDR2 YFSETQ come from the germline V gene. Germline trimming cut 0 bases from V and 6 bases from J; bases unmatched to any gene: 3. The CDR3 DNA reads TGCGCCAGCAGCTTGGTTGACAGGGGGCGCGAGCAGTACTTC. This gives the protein CASSLVDRGREQYF.

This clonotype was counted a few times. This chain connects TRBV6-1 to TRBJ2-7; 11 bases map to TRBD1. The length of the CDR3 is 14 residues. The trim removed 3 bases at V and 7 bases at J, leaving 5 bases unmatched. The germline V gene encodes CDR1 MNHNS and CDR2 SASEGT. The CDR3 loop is CASSEDRGPEEQYF. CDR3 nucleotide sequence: TGTGCCAGCAGTGAGGACAGGGGGCCGGAAGAGCAGTACTTC.

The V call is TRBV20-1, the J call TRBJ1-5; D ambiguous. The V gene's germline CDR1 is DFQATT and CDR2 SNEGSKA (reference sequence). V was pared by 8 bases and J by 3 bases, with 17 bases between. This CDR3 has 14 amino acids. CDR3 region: CSPQREGDNQPQHF. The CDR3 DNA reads TGCAGTCCTCAGAGGGAGGGTGACAATCAGCCCCAGCATTTT.

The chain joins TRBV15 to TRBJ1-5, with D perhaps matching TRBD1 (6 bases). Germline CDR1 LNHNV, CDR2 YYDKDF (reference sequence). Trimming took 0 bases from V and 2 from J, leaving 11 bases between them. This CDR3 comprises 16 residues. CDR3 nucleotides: TGTGCCACCAGCAGAGATGGGGGCCTCGGCAATCAGCCCCAGCATTTT. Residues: CATSRDGGLGNQPQHF.

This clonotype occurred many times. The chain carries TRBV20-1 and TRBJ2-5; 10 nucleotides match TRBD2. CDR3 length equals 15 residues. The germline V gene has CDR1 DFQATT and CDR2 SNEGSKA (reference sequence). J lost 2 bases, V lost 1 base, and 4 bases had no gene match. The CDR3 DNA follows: TGCAGTGCTAGAGTTCTAGCGGGAGTTCAAGAGACCCAGTACTTC. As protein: CSARVLAGVQETQYF.

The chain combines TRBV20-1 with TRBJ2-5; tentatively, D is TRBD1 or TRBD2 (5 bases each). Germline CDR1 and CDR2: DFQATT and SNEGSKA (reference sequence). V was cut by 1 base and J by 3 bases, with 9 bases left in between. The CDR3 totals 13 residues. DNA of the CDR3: TGCAGTGCTAGAGTACTGGGGGAAGAGACCCAGTACTTC. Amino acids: CSARVLGEETQYF.

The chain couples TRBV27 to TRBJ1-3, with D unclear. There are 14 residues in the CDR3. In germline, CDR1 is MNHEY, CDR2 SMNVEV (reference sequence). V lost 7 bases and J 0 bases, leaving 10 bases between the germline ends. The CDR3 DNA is TGTGCCAGCAAGGAAGGCAACTCTGGAAACACCATATATTTT. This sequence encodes CASKEGNSGNTIYF.

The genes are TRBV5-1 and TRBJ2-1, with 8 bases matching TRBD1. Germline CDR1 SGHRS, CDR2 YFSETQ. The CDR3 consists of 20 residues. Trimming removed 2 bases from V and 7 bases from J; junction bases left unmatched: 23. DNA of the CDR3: TGCGCCAGCAGCTTAGTGCAGGGGGCGTTCGTATCCAGACTATCGAATGAGCAGTTCTTC. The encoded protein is CASSLVQGAFVSRLSNEQFF.

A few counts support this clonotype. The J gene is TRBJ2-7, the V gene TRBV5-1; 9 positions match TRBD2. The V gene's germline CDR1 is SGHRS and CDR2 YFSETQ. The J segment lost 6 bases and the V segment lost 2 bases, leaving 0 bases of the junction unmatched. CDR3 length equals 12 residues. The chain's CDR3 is CASSFSGSEQYF. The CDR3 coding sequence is TGCGCCAGCAGCTTTAGCGGGAGCGAGCAGTACTTC.

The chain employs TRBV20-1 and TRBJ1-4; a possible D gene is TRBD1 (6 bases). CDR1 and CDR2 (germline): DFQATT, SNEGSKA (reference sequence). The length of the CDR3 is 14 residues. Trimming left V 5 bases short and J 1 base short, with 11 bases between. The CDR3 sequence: CSAFTGLTNEKLFF. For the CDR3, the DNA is TGCAGTGCTTTCACAGGGCTAACTAATGAAAAACTGTTTTTT.

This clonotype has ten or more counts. The DNA of the CDR3 is TGCAGTGCTAGAGATCCGCGGGAAGGAGAATACGCTTTCTTT. Amino acids: CSARDPREGEYAFF. V and J are TRBV20-1 and TRBJ1-1; no reliable D call. Germline assignment: CDR1 DFQATT and CDR2 SNEGSKA (reference sequence). The CDR3 has 14 residues. The ends were cut back, 0 bases at V and 11 bases at J, with 19 bases in the middle.

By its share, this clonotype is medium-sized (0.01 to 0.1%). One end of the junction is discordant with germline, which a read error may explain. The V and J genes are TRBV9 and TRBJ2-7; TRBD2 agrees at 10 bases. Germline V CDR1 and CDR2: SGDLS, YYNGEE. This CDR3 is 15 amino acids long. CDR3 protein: CASSVGLADSYEQYF. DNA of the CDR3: TGCGCCAGCAGCGTCGGACTAGCGGACTCCTACGAGCAGTACTTC.

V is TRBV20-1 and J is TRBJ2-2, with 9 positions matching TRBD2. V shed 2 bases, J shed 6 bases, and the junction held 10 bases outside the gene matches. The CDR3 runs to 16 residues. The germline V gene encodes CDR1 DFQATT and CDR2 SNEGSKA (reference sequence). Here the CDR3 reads CSARLPLAGMAGELFF. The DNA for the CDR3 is TGCAGTGCTAGACTCCCCCTAGCGGGAATGGCCGGGGAGCTGTTTTTT.

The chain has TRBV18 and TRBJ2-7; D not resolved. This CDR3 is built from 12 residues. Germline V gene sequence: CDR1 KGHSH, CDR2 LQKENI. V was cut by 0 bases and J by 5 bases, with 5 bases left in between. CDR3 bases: TGTGCCAGCTCACCACCAGGCAACGAGCAGTACTTC. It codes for CASSPPGNEQYF.

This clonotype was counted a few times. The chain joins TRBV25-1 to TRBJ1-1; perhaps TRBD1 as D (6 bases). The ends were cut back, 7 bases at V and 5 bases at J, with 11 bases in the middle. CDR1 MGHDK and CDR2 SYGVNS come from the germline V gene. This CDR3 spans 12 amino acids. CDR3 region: CASKDSSTEAFF. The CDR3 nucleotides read TGTGCCAGCAAGGACAGTAGTACTGAAGCTTTCTTT.

DNA of the CDR3: TGTGCCAGCAGTACCTGGGCAACGGGGAGGACCCAGTACTTC. It translates to CASSTWATGRTQYF. The chain employs TRBV12-3 or TRBV12-4 and TRBJ2-5; TRBD2 is a possible D gene (5 bases). The V end lost 5 bases, the J end lost 7 bases, and 17 bases lay between the germline ends. The CDR3 length is 14 residues.

The CDR3 nucleotides read TGTGCCAGCAGTTCCACATTCGGGACAGGGGGCAAAGAGACCCAGTACTTC. Translated, it gives CASSSTFGTGGKETQYF. V gene TRBV12-3 or TRBV12-4 combines with J gene TRBJ2-5; 12 bases are shared with TRBD1. With 4 bases clipped from V and 3 bases from J, the junction kept 9 bases outside the gene matches. The CDR3 runs to 17 residues.